This T cell receptor (beta chain) was sequenced for a study of blood T cell repertoires in COVID-19. Authors' analysis steps: Estimates of nucleated cell counts were drawn from the amplification of reference gene primers. Libraries were prepared by immunoSEQ multiplex PCR; TCRdb keeps only in-frame clonotypes and omits some of them. V and J calls and clone size are given by that table; D and trimming were obtained from the DNA. The sample records around 70,000 clones, 65% to 85% being singletons. There are 17 residues in the CDR3. The junction had 10 bases not matched to a gene; V was cut back by 3 bases and J by 3 bases. The germline V gene has CDR1 PRHDT and CDR2 FYEKMQ (reference sequence). This clone was seen just once.

The sample consisted of peripheral blood. This chain connects TRBV13 to TRBJ1-1; the match to TRBD1 covers 10 bases. The TCR sequence derives from a woman of 80 years or more with active or convalescent COVID-19. This CDR3 is CASSLMTGGTTYTEAFF. The CDR3 nucleotides read TGTGCCAGCAGCTTGATGACAGGGGGCACGACATACACTGAAGCTTTCTTT.